The 6 T cell receptor beta chains listed next were all sequenced from one sample in a study of cytomegalovirus exposure and HLA in healthy donors. 60 Vbeta and 13 Jbeta primers were used in PCR. The repertoire was sequenced with immunoSEQ multiplex PCR; TCRdb's copy has only in-frame clones and lacks some. The sample lists under 200,000 clones; approximately 67% were seen once. The sequencing input was PBMCs. The receptors were sampled from a young woman in good health and CMV-seropositive.

The gene calls are TRBV30 and TRBJ1-1; 8 bases line up with TRBD1. The CDR3 is 17 amino acids. V was pared by 0 bases and J by 1 base, with 10 bases of the junction left unmatched. Germline V gene sequence: CDR1 GTSNPN, CDR2 SVGIG (reference sequence). CDR3 nucleotide sequence: TGTGCCTGGAGTGTATTGGCAGGGGGCATTGGGAACACTGAAGCTTTCTTT. It codes for CAWSVLAGGIGNTEAFF.

The rearrangement uses TRBV27 and TRBJ1-2, with D possibly matching TRBD1 (6 bases). The CDR3 is 17 amino acids. Trimming shortened V by 3 bases and J by 3 bases, and 20 bases separated the two germline ends. Germline V gene sequence: CDR1 MNHEY, CDR2 SMNVEV (reference sequence). This CDR3 is CASSLYKLGGAYYGYTF. The CDR3 DNA follows: TGTGCCAGCAGTTTGTACAAATTGGGGGGGGCGTACTATGGCTACACCTTC.

The rearrangement uses TRBV30 and TRBJ2-3; TRBD2 agrees at 8 bases. The V gene's germline CDR1 is GTSNPN and CDR2 SVGIG (reference sequence). V dropped 3 bases and J dropped 3; count of bases not matched to a gene: 8. This CDR3 comprises 15 residues. The CDR3 reads CAWSDGRAGTDTQYF. The CDR3 DNA reads as TGTGCCTGGAGCGACGGGAGGGCCGGGACAGATACGCAGTATTTT. Together with reference TRBV30 and TRBJ2-3, the CDR3 gives the full variable domain: SQTIHQWPATLVQPVGSPLSLECTVEGTSNPNLYWYRQAAGRGLQLLFYSVGIGQISSEVPQNLSASRPQDRQFILSSKKLLLSDSGFYLCAWSDGRAGTDTQYFGPGTRLTVL.

The chain uses TRBV19 and TRBJ2-3; 9 bases fit TRBD1. Germline CDR1 reads LNHDA; CDR2 reads SQIVND (reference sequence). The CDR3 contains 14 residues. V trimming: 6 bases; J trimming: 4 bases; junction bases outside the gene matches: 5. For the CDR3, the DNA is TGTGCCAGTAGGACGGGACAGGGACCAGATACGCAGTATTTT. Translation gives CASRTGQGPDTQYF.

This clone turned up a few times. The chain has TRBV6-1 and TRBJ1-2, with D unresolved. The V gene lost 2 bases and the J gene lost 2 bases, with 6 bases spanning the gap. The CDR3 runs 13 residues. The germline CDR1 and CDR2 sequences are MNHNS and SASEGT. In DNA form, the CDR3 reads TGTGCCAGCAGTGAAACAGACAACTATGGCTACACCTTC. It translates to CASSETDNYGYTF.

This clone has only a few counts. The V call is TRBV29-1, the J call TRBJ2-6, with 8 bases identical to TRBD2. J lost 10 bases, V lost 6 bases, and 2 bases had no gene match. The CDR3 covers 11 residues. The V gene's germline CDR1 is SQVTM and CDR2 ANQGSEA. CDR3 sequence (DNA): TGCAGCGTGCGGGGGGAAAACGTCCTGACTTTC. It codes for CSVRGENVLTF. Based on the CDR3 plus reference TRBV29-1 and TRBJ2-6, the full variable domain is SAVISQKPSRDICQRGTSLTIQCQVDSQVTMMFWYRQQPGQSLTLIATANQGSEATYESGFVIDKFPISRPNLTFSTLTVSNMSPEDSSIYLCSVRGENVLTFGAGSRLTVL.